The 28 T cell receptor beta chains below were found in one sample sequenced in a study of cytomegalovirus exposure and HLA in healthy donors. It was with 60 Vbeta and 13 Jbeta primers that the PCR ran. TCRdb's copy holds only in-frame clones and misses some; the assay was immunoSEQ multiplex PCR. Seen here are a few hundred thousand clones, approximately 80% observed once, and the top ten hold 15%. Sequences were obtained from PBMCs. All receptors come from a man between 35 and 55 years old in good health and CMV-seronegative.

The CDR3 loop is CASSQEPPQDYGYTF. The DNA of the CDR3 is TGCGCCAGCAGCCAAGAGCCCCCACAGGATTATGGCTACACCTTC. V usage is TRBV4-3 and J usage is TRBJ1-2, with D possibly matching TRBD1 (5 bases). The ends were cut back, 0 bases at V and 5 bases at J, with 13 bases in the middle. Germline lookup yields CDR1 LGHNA and CDR2 YSLEER. The CDR3 length is 15 residues.

This chain uses TRBV28 with TRBJ2-7; 9 nucleotides align to TRBD1. The germline gives CDR1 MDHEN, CDR2 SYDVKM. The V and J ends lost 6 bases and 0 bases, in that order; junction bases with no gene match: 6. The length of the CDR3 is 15 residues. The CDR3 coding sequence is TGTGCCAGCAGACTACAGGGGGCCTCCTCCTACGAGCAGTACTTC. Translated, it gives CASRLQGASSYEQYF.

V usage is TRBV27 and J usage is TRBJ2-5; 7 positions agree with TRBD1. The CDR3 spans 14 residues. Per the germline V gene, CDR1 is MNHEY and CDR2 is SMNVEV (reference sequence). Trimming took 6 bases from V and 5 from J; bases not matched to a gene: 9. CDR3 protein: CASRKDRVGETQYF. The DNA for the CDR3 is TGTGCCAGCAGGAAAGACAGGGTTGGGGAGACCCAGTACTTC.

The chain couples TRBV6-1 to TRBJ2-7, with 10 bases identical to TRBD2. Germline CDR1 and CDR2: MNHNS and SASEGT. This CDR3 is 14 amino acids long. Trimming at V came to 6 bases and at J to 2 bases, leaving 4 bases not matched to a gene. The CDR3 here is CASSRLAGPYEQYF. The DNA of the CDR3 is TGTGCCAGCAGCCGACTAGCGGGTCCCTACGAGCAGTACTTC.

This clone was counted between two and nine times. The chain couples TRBV13 to TRBJ2-7; D is perhaps TRBD2 (6 bases). V lost 7 bases and J lost 6, with 22 bases in between. The CDR3 extends over 15 amino acids. Germline CDR1 is PRHDT and CDR2 is FYEKMQ (reference sequence). The chain's CDR3 is CASTLYGTRRAEQYF. DNA of the CDR3: TGTGCCAGCACCCTCTACGGAACTCGGAGGGCCGAGCAGTACTTC.

The chain combines TRBV15 with TRBJ1-1, with 9 bases identical to TRBD1. The germline CDR1 and CDR2 sequences are LNHNV and YYDKDF (reference sequence). This CDR3 comprises 15 residues. V lost 5 bases to trimming and J lost 5 bases; unmatched junction nucleotides: 9. Written as DNA, the CDR3 is TGTGCCACCAGCGCCCGGACAGGGGTCGGAACTGAAGCTTTCTTT. Translating gives CATSARTGVGTEAFF.

The DNA of the CDR3 is TGTGCCAGCAGCCCTGGGGGGGCGTATGGCAATCAGCCCCAGCATTTT. It codes for CASSPGGAYGNQPQHF. The genes are TRBV9 and TRBJ1-5; TRBD1 is a possible D gene (6 bases). Trimming cost V 4 bases and J 2 bases, with 16 bases left between them. The CDR3 is 16 residues long. The germline gives CDR1 SGDLS, CDR2 YYNGEE.

V and J are TRBV6-6 and TRBJ2-1; maybe TRBD2 (6 bases). This CDR3 has 14 residues. Germline V CDR1 and CDR2: MNHNY, SVGAGI (reference sequence). V shed 5 bases and J shed 6 bases, with 14 bases lying between them. CDR3 sequence reads: CASSATGSLNEQFF. DNA for the CDR3: TGTGCCAGCAGTGCGACCGGGAGCCTCAATGAGCAGTTCTTC.

The sample holds one count of this clone. V is TRBV7-8 and J is TRBJ1-2, with no clear D. CDR1 SGHVS and CDR2 FQNEAQ come from the germline V gene. CDR3 length: 14 amino acids. With 1 base removed from V and 0 bases from J, the gap between germline ends came to 6 bases. The CDR3 region is CASSLGSANYGYTF. CDR3 nucleotides: TGTGCCAGCAGCTTAGGCAGCGCTAACTATGGCTACACCTTC.

This chain links TRBV7-8 with TRBJ1-5, with D possibly matching TRBD1 (6 bases). Trimming cost V 5 bases and J 4 bases, with 21 bases left between them. There are 17 residues in the CDR3. Germline V lookup: CDR1 SGHVS, CDR2 FQNEAQ. The CDR3 region has the DNA TGTGCCAGCAGCCTAGGCGGGGGGCCGAGGTTAAATCAGCCCCAGCATTTT. This encodes CASSLGGGPRLNQPQHF.

V usage is TRBV19 and J usage is TRBJ1-5, with D tentatively TRBD1 (6 bases). This CDR3 contains 15 residues. Germline values: CDR1 LNHDA, CDR2 SQIVND (reference sequence). V dropped 1 base and J dropped 3 bases, with 10 bases sitting between them. The CDR3 is CASSIGQVTNQPQHF. CDR3 DNA sequence: TGTGCCAGTAGTATAGGACAGGTTACCAATCAGCCCCAGCATTTT. Based on the CDR3 plus reference TRBV19 and TRBJ1-5, the full variable domain is DGGITQSPKYLFRKEGQNVTLSCEQNLNHDAMYWYRQDPGQGLRLIYYSQIVNDFQKGDIAEGYSVSREKKESFPLTVTSAQKNPTAFYLCASSIGQVTNQPQHFGDGTRLSIL.

The chain is built from TRBV2 and TRBJ1-4; TRBD1 agrees at 7 bases. The CDR3 spans 11 residues. From germline, CDR1 is SNHLY and CDR2 FYNNEI. J gave up 10 bases and V 7 bases, and 3 bases lay outside the gene matches. This CDR3 is CASKGAVKLFF. The CDR3 DNA reads as TGTGCCAGCAAGGGGGCGGTAAAACTGTTTTTT.

The chain uses TRBV5-1 and TRBJ2-1; 12 bases fit TRBD2. CDR3 length equals 15 residues. Germline trimming cut 1 base from V and 7 bases from J; bases unmatched to any gene: 3. Germline V gene data show CDR1 as SGHRS and CDR2 as YFSETQ. CDR3 bases: TGCGCCAGCAGCTTGCTAGCGGGGGGGCGTAATGAGCAGTTCTTC. Its protein is CASSLLAGGRNEQFF.

The chain carries TRBV5-1 and TRBJ1-4; 7 bases map to TRBD1. Trimming cost V 3 bases and J 8 bases; bases outside gene matches: 4. Germline V gene data show CDR1 as SGHRS and CDR2 as YFSETQ. The CDR3 length is 13 residues. The CDR3 DNA is TGCGCCAGCAGCTGGGACAGTATGGAAAAACTGTTTTTT. This sequence encodes CASSWDSMEKLFF.

The chain recombines TRBV19 with TRBJ2-3; 8 bases align to TRBD2. The CDR3 is 13 residues long. Germline V gene data show CDR1 as LNHDA and CDR2 as SQIVND (reference sequence). The V and J ends lost 4 bases and 3 bases, in that order; junction bases with no gene match: 0. CDR3 coding DNA: TGTGCCAGTAGTAGCGGGAGGACAGATACGCAGTATTTT. The encoded protein is CASSSGRTDTQYF.

The chain links TRBV29-1 to TRBJ2-1; 8 bases line up with TRBD2. The CDR3 sequence is 13 residues long. In germline, CDR1 is SQVTM, CDR2 ANQGSEA. Unmatched junction bases numbered 11, after V lost 8 bases and J lost 8 bases. Here the CDR3 reads CSHAGGPTYEQFF. The CDR3 bases are TGCAGCCATGCGGGGGGCCCCACGTATGAGCAGTTCTTC.

This clone was counted a single time. The chain couples TRBV5-5 to TRBJ1-2, with D perhaps matching TRBD1 (6 bases). The CDR3 contains 13 residues. V was pared by 3 bases and J by 6 bases, with 12 bases between. Germline CDR1 and CDR2: SGHKS and YYEKEE (reference sequence). The CDR3 protein is CASSSGQMDGYTF. CDR3 DNA: TGTGCCAGCAGCTCTGGACAGATGGATGGCTACACCTTC.

This clone was observed a few times. The chain employs TRBV4-3 and TRBJ1-1; D is unclear. Trimming stripped 0 bases from V and 0 bases from J, with 8 bases between. CDR3 size: 15 residues. Germline V gene data show CDR1 as LGHNA and CDR2 as YSLEER. For the CDR3, the DNA is TGCGCCAGCAGCCAAGATTTTGGGCTGAACACTGAAGCTTTCTTT. The encoded protein is CASSQDFGLNTEAFF.

The V gene is TRBV7-9, the J gene TRBJ1-4; 9 nucleotides align to TRBD1. The CDR3 is 14 residues long. Germline values: CDR1 SEHNR, CDR2 FQNEAQ (reference sequence). Unmatched junction bases numbered 4, after V lost 3 bases and J lost 8 bases. The CDR3 coding sequence is TGTGCCAGCAGCTTGGACAGGGGTGACGAAAAACTGTTTTTT. Amino acids: CASSLDRGDEKLFF. The whole variable domain, filled in from reference TRBV7-9 and TRBJ1-4, reads DTGVSQNPRHKITKRGQNVTFRCDPISEHNRLYWYRQTLGQGPEFLTYFQNEAQLEKSRLLSDRFSAERPKGSFSTLEIQRTEQGDSAMYLCASSLDRGDEKLFFGSGTQLSVL.

This chain joins TRBV7-3 and TRBJ2-3; tentative D call: TRBD1 (5 bases). Trimming took off 5 bases at V and 5 bases at J, with 11 bases between the two ends. Germline V gene data show CDR1 as SGHTA and CDR2 as FQGTGA. The CDR3 consists of 13 residues. The CDR3 protein is CASSPGPEDTQYF. Written as DNA, the CDR3 is TGTGCCAGCAGCCCAGGGCCAGAAGATACGCAGTATTTT.

V usage is TRBV21-1 and J usage is TRBJ2-7; the D call of TRBD1 is as the table states it, not checked on the DNA. TRBV21-1 corresponds to a pseudogene. The CDR3 sequence is 13 residues long. The CDR3 nucleotides read TGTGCCAGCAGCAAAGAAGGGGAATACGAGCAGTACTTC. Translating gives CASSKEGEYEQYF.

This clone was recorded once. V and J are TRBV10-3 and TRBJ2-1, with a weak D call TRBD2 (5 bases). This CDR3 is built from 13 residues. Trimming left V 6 bases short and J 2 bases short, with 8 bases between. Germline V gene sequence: CDR1 ENHRY, CDR2 SYGVKD. The CDR3 nucleotides read TGTGCCATCAGGGAGGCGGCCTACAATGAGCAGTTCTTC. It yields the protein CAIREAAYNEQFF.

This rearrangement joins TRBV6-1 to TRBJ2-5; 10 bases align to TRBD1. V shed 6 bases and J 4 bases; nucleotides not matched to a gene: 8. The CDR3 is 15 residues long. Per the germline V gene, CDR1 is MNHNS and CDR2 is SASEGT. The CDR3, as DNA: TGTGCCAGCAGAGACAGGACAGGGGGAAGAGAGACCCAGTACTTC. Protein product: CASRDRTGGRETQYF.

This clone was seen a single time. J is TRBJ2-7 and V is TRBV6-5; 7 nucleotides align to TRBD1. The germline gives CDR1 MNHEY, CDR2 SVGAGI. This CDR3 region has 14 residues. With V trimmed by 3 bases and J by 1 base, 3 bases remained unmatched. The CDR3 sequence: CASSYEQGSYEQYF. CDR3 sequence (DNA): TGTGCCAGCAGTTATGAACAGGGGTCCTACGAGCAGTACTTC.

Only a few counts were recorded for this clone. The chain is built from TRBV14 and TRBJ1-1, with TRBD1 identical over 9 bases. Germline V lookup: CDR1 SGHDN, CDR2 FVKESK. This CDR3 contains 12 residues. J gave up 11 bases and V 4 bases, and 5 bases lay outside the gene matches. The CDR3 region is CASSLRQGGAFF. CDR3 DNA sequence: TGTGCCAGCAGCCTCCGACAGGGGGGTGCTTTCTTT. Combining the CDR3 with reference TRBV14 and TRBJ1-1 gives the whole variable domain EAGVTQFPSHSVIEKGQTVTLRCDPISGHDNLYWYRRVMGKEIKFLLHFVKESKQDESGMPNNRFLAERTGGTYSTLKVQPAELEDSGVYFCASSLRQGGAFFGQGTRLTVV.

J is TRBJ1-2 and V is TRBV11-1; no reliable D call. Trimming stripped 1 base from V and 6 bases from J, with 15 bases between. Germline V gene sequence: CDR1 SGHAT, CDR2 FQDESV (reference sequence). The length of the CDR3 is 15 residues. The CDR3 sequence is CASSLDRPNIHGYTF. CDR3 in DNA: TGTGCCAGCAGCTTAGACCGTCCCAACATCCATGGCTACACCTTC.

The chain combines TRBV9 with TRBJ2-3; 9 nucleotides match TRBD2. The CDR3 sequence is 16 residues long. Germline CDR1 and CDR2: SGDLS and YYNGEE. The trim removed 1 base at V and 5 bases at J, leaving 8 bases unmatched. CDR3 sequence reads: CASSVRAGGPGDTQYF. CDR3 in DNA: TGTGCCAGCAGCGTACGGGCGGGGGGGCCTGGAGATACGCAGTATTTT.

The chain couples TRBV19 to TRBJ2-7, with D perhaps TRBD1 (5 bases). The V end lost 2 bases, the J end lost 6 bases, and 14 bases lay between the germline ends. Germline CDR1 is LNHDA and CDR2 is SQIVND (reference sequence). The CDR3 totals 14 residues. CDR3 in DNA: TGTGCCAGTAGTATATCACAACAAGGGGCCGAGCAGTACTTC. Translating it yields CASSISQQGAEQYF.